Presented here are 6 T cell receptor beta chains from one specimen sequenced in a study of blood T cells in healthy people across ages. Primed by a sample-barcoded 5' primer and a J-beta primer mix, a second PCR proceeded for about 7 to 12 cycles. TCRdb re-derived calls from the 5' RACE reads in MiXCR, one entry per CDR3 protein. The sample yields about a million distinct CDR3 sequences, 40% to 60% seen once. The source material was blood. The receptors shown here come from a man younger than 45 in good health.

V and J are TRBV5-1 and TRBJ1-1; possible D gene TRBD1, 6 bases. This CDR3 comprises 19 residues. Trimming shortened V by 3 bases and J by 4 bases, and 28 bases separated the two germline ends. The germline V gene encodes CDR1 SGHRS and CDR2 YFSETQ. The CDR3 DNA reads TGCGCCAGCAGCTCACGGGCGGGGACACGGGGGCTTTCGGGCACTGAAGCTTTCTTT. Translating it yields CASSSRAGTRGLSGTEAFF.

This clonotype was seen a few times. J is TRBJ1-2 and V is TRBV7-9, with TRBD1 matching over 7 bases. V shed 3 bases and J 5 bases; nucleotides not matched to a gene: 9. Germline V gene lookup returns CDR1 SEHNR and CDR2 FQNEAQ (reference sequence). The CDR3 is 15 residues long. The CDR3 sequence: CASSFGPQGGYGYTF. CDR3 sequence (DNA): TGTGCCAGCAGCTTTGGACCCCAGGGGGGTTATGGCTACACCTTC.

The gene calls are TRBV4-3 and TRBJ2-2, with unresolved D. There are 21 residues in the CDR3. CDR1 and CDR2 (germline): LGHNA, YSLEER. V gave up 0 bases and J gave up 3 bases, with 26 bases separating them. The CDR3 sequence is CASSQDGYGSGRLMDTGELFF. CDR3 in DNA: TGCGCCAGCAGCCAAGATGGGTACGGTTCCGGAAGATTAATGGACACCGGGGAGCTGTTTTTT.

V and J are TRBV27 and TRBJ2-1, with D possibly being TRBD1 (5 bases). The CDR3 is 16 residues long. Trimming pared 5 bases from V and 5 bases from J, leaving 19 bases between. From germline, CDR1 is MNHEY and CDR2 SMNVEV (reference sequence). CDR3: CASSTDKRTTHNEQFF. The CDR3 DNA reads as TGTGCCAGCAGTACGGACAAAAGGACCACCCACAATGAGCAGTTCTTC.

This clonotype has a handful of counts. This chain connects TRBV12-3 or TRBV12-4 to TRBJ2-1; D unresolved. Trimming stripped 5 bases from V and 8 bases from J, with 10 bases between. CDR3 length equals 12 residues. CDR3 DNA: TGTGCCAGCAGTCCCTGGCTCGATGAGCAGTTCTTC. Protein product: CASSPWLDEQFF.

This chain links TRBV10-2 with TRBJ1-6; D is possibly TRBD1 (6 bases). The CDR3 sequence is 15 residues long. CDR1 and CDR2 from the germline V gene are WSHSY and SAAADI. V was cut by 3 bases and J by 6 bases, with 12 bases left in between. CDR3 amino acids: CASSEFGGRNSPLHF. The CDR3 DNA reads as TGCGCCAGCAGTGAATTCGGGGGCCGTAATTCACCCCTCCACTTT.